Listed below are T cell receptor beta chains from one sample, sequenced in a study of monozygotic twins with inflammatory bowel disease. After re-calling the 5' RACE reads, TCRdb lists one entry per CDR3 protein, DNA absent. This repertoire includes 300,000 to 350,000 distinct CDR3 sequences. The sequencing sample was made of blood. These receptors were taken from a human donor with ulcerative colitis or Crohn's disease, or a healthy co-twin of an affected twin (not recorded which). CDR3s include the opening cysteine and the closing phenylalanine or tryptophan.

CDR3: CSASDPGLGVYNSPLHF
J: TRBJ1-6
V: TRBV20-1

CDR3: CASSLSGPDINEKLFF
J: TRBJ1-4
V: TRBV7-2

CDR3: CASSLSVWTGGGKETQYF
J: TRBJ2-5
V: TRBV7-7

CDR3: CASSWTGGNSPLHF
J: TRBJ1-6
V: TRBV28

CDR3: CASTRTSYEQYF
J: TRBJ2-7
V: TRBV12-3/TRBV12-4

CDR3: CASSLAGPGGGETQYF
J: TRBJ2-5
V: TRBV7-3

CDR3: CASSSTGRETQYF
J: TRBJ2-5
V: TRBV6-2/TRBV6-3

CDR3: CASITSGGERGGSDTQYF
J: TRBJ2-3
V: TRBV6-5

CDR3: CASSLGLAGSDTQYF
J: TRBJ2-3
V: TRBV5-1

CDR3: CASSTSGIQTRF
J: TRBJ2-5
V: TRBV6-1

CDR3: CASREEQGGFSSYEQYF
J: TRBJ2-7
V: TRBV6-1

CDR3: CASSLAEREVHEQFF
J: TRBJ2-1
V: TRBV11-2

CDR3: CASSWGTTEAFF
J: TRBJ1-1
V: TRBV12-3/TRBV12-4

CDR3: CASRTGTGTTNEKLFF
J: TRBJ1-4
V: TRBV7-2

CDR3: CASSFGTGASTDTQYF
J: TRBJ2-3
V: TRBV7-8

CDR3: CASGTGGYSDTQYF
J: TRBJ2-3
V: TRBV5-1

CDR3: CSVVGLGKGAGGSSYNEQFF
J: TRBJ2-1
V: TRBV29-1

CDR3: CASSFRVAPPEDIQYF
J: TRBJ2-4
V: TRBV5-1

CDR3: CASSRTGTGGSPLHF
J: TRBJ1-6
V: TRBV4-1

CDR3: CASSFGGEYEQYF
J: TRBJ2-7
V: TRBV7-9

CDR3: CASSRDRGQVSQYF
J: TRBJ2-5
V: TRBV7-2

CDR3: CASRGLGGPLHF
J: TRBJ1-6
V: TRBV7-2

CDR3: CASSLDGLATDTQYF
J: TRBJ2-3
V: TRBV7-9

CDR3: CASSVEGLETQYF
J: TRBJ2-5
V: TRBV6-1

CDR3: CASSLHWGTGELFF
J: TRBJ2-2
V: TRBV28

CDR3: CSVTGRYGAYNEQFF
J: TRBJ2-1
V: TRBV20-1

CDR3: CASSSPGQDSYEQYF
J: TRBJ2-7
V: TRBV6-5

CDR3: CASSLLAGQGSGEQYF
J: TRBJ2-7
V: TRBV27

CDR3: CASSARDRGNMNTEAFF
J: TRBJ1-1
V: TRBV19

CDR3: CASSLGTSGSFDTQYF
J: TRBJ2-3
V: TRBV28

CDR3: CSARDSSNQPQHF
J: TRBJ1-5
V: TRBV20-1

CDR3: CASSVDRGSYNEQFF
J: TRBJ2-1
V: TRBV10-1

CDR3: CATSRGPQGPPYEQYF
J: TRBJ2-7
V: TRBV15

CDR3: CASSLRTVSNQPQHF
J: TRBJ1-5
V: TRBV6-2/TRBV6-3

CDR3: CAISERLLPYNEQFF
J: TRBJ2-1
V: TRBV10-3

CDR3: CASNRDGNYGYTF
J: TRBJ1-2
V: TRBV3-1

CDR3: CASTTWSGRSYEQYF
J: TRBJ2-7
V: TRBV6-1